The 12 T cell receptor beta chains presented below share a single source sample, sequenced in a study of post-analysis software for immune sequencing data. Study-wide points: TRBV5-6, TRBV5-1 and TRBV20-1 were among 4 or 5 TRBV segments more frequent in patients than controls.

These receptors are not linked to any known antigen. Prepared TCR beta cDNA libraries contained unique molecular identifiers. A single record per CDR3 protein comes from TCRdb applying MiXCR to the PCR reads. The sample has a few hundred thousand distinct CDR3 sequences; more than 30% are singletons. Sequencing input: blood. The receptors derive from a girl between 2 and 10 years old with multiple sclerosis.

The rearrangement links TRBV7-2 to TRBJ2-3; no reliable D call. With 2 bases removed from V and 1 base from J, the gap between germline ends came to 13 bases. Germline assignment: CDR1 SGHTA and CDR2 FQGNSA. The CDR3 consists of 16 residues. The CDR3 DNA follows: TGTGCCAGCAGCTTAAGACGGACGGACCGCACAGATACGCAGTATTTT. Protein sequence: CASSLRRTDRTDTQYF. Variable domain in full (rest from reference TRBV7-2 and TRBJ2-3): GAGVSQSPSNKVTEKGKDVELRCDPISGHTALYWYRQSLGQGLEFLIYFQGNSAPDKSGLPSDRFSAERTGGSVSTLTIQRTQQEDSAVYLCASSLRRTDRTDTQYFGPGTRLTVL.

This clonotype was seen more than once but under ten times. The V and J genes are TRBV20-1 and TRBJ1-6, with D hard to call. The germline gives CDR1 DFQATT, CDR2 SNEGSKA (reference sequence). The length of the CDR3 is 12 residues. V was clipped by 5 bases and J by 8 bases, with 10 bases between them. CDR3 sequence (DNA): TGCAGTGCTGAAACCCCTGATTCACCCCTCCACTTT. Its translation: CSAETPDSPLHF.

This clonotype was seen only a few times. The V and J genes are TRBV28 and TRBJ2-1, with TRBD2 as a possible D gene (6 bases). V lost 2 bases and J lost 0, with 11 bases in between. Per germline, CDR1 MDHEN and CDR2 SYDVKM. The CDR3 length is 16 residues. CDR3 sequence reads: CASSLARRVSYNEQFF. For the CDR3, the DNA is TGTGCCAGCAGTTTAGCGCGGAGGGTCTCCTACAATGAGCAGTTCTTC.

This clonotype was observed many times. This chain uses TRBV10-3 with TRBJ2-5, with D possibly matching TRBD2 (6 bases). This CDR3 region has 12 residues. From germline, CDR1 is ENHRY and CDR2 SYGVKD. V was clipped by 4 bases and J by 3 bases, with 6 bases between them. CDR3 amino acids: CAISGGEETQYF. The CDR3 DNA follows: TGTGCCATCAGTGGCGGGGAAGAGACCCAGTACTTC.

This sequence joins TRBV7-3 and TRBJ1-2, with D hard to call. The germline CDR1 and CDR2 sequences are SGHTA and FQGTGA. This CDR3 is built from 13 residues. V was cut by 5 bases and J by 7 bases, with 14 bases left in between. DNA for the CDR3: TGTGCCAGCAGCCCCTCGGGAATGGGTGGCTACACCTTC. This codes for CASSPSGMGGYTF.

This sequence joins TRBV12-3 or TRBV12-4 and TRBJ1-1, with D possibly being TRBD1 (5 bases). The CDR3 runs to 12 residues. V was clipped by 7 bases and J by 5 bases, with 11 bases between them. The CDR3 nucleotides read TGTGCCAGCAAGATCGGGGGAACTGAAGCTTTCTTT. Residues: CASKIGGTEAFF.

This rearrangement joins TRBV7-2 to TRBJ2-7; TRBD2 matches at 14 bases. Germline V gene lookup returns CDR1 SGHTA and CDR2 FQGNSA. This CDR3 is built from 18 residues. V shed 5 bases and J 2 bases; nucleotides not matched to a gene: 11. The CDR3: CASSKVTSGGVTAYEQYF. The CDR3 coding sequence is TGTGCCAGCAGCAAAGTGACTAGCGGGGGGGTAACAGCCTACGAGCAGTACTTC.

The V and J genes are TRBV6-1 and TRBJ2-7, with D possibly TRBD2 on 5 matching bases. The CDR3 is 16 amino acids. Germline values: CDR1 MNHNS, CDR2 SASEGT. V shed 2 bases and J shed 0 bases, with 14 bases lying between them. CDR3 DNA: TGTGCCAGCAGTGAACATTGGGCGGGTAGCTCCTACGAGCAGTACTTC. This sequence encodes CASSEHWAGSSYEQYF.

This clonotype was counted between two and nine times. J is TRBJ2-3 and V is TRBV2; weak D call: TRBD2 (6 bases). Trimming took off 6 bases at V and 0 bases at J, with 13 bases between the two ends. CDR3 length: 15 amino acids. From germline, CDR1 is SNHLY and CDR2 FYNNEI. The CDR3 bases are TGTGCCAGCAGGGTGGGGACTTCTAGCACAGATACGCAGTATTTT. It is translated as CASRVGTSSTDTQYF.

The V and J genes are TRBV20-1 and TRBJ2-5; the match to TRBD1 covers 9 bases. In germline, CDR1 is DFQATT, CDR2 SNEGSKA (reference sequence). The V and J ends lost 5 bases and 2 bases, in that order; junction bases with no gene match: 9. The CDR3 runs to 15 residues. CDR3 residues: CSALKPGQGQETQYF. CDR3 coding DNA: TGCAGTGCTCTAAAACCGGGACAGGGACAAGAGACCCAGTACTTC.

J is TRBJ2-5 and V is TRBV29-1; D possibly corresponds to TRBD1 (6 bases). CDR1 and CDR2 from the germline V gene are SQVTM and ANQGSEA. The CDR3 consists of 13 residues. Trimming stripped 3 bases from V and 2 bases from J, with 10 bases between. The CDR3, as DNA: TGCAGCGTTGAGAGGGACAATCAAGAGACCCAGTACTTC. Translated: CSVERDNQETQYF. The whole variable domain, remainder taken from reference TRBV29-1 and TRBJ2-5, is SAVISQKPSRDICQRGTSLTIQCQVDSQVTMMFWYRQQPGQSLTLIATANQGSEATYESGFVIDKFPISRPNLTFSTLTVSNMSPEDSSIYLCSVERDNQETQYFGPGTRLLVL.

This clonotype was observed once. The rearrangement joins TRBV10-3 to TRBJ1-5; 7 nucleotides match TRBD1. The CDR3 sequence is 13 residues long. V shed 6 bases and J 8 bases; nucleotides not matched to a gene: 7. Germline V gene lookup returns CDR1 ENHRY and CDR2 SYGVKD. The DNA for the CDR3 is TGTGCCATCAGGGGGACAGTTACTAAGCCCCAGCATTTT. Its protein product is CAIRGTVTKPQHF.